This passage covers 18 T cell receptor beta chains from one sample sequenced in a study of spatial heterogeneity in lung cancer. Time point here: sample taken at primary tumor resection. General observations from the study: Tumor mutation count correlated with how many alpha and beta TCRs expanded intratumorally.

No antigens are known for them. In TCRdb, the 5' RACE reads were re-called with MiXCR into one record per CDR3 protein. The sample lists around 5,000 distinct CDR3 sequences, over 25% occurring once. Material: lung tumor tissue, obtained at surgery. The receptors here all came from a female donor with early-stage non-small cell lung cancer.

In this sample, this clonotype turned up many times. J is TRBJ2-3 and V is TRBV27; no clear D. The germline CDR1 and CDR2 sequences are MNHEY and SMNVEV (reference sequence). The CDR3 extends over 14 amino acids. The V and J ends lost 5 bases and 4 bases respectively, with 13 bases between them. The CDR3 coding sequence is TGTGCCAGCAGTACGATGGGTAGAGCAGATACGCAGTATTTT. Encoded protein: CASSTMGRADTQYF.

There are many counts of this clonotype. The chain recombines TRBV6-5 with TRBJ1-1; 7 bases agree with TRBD1. Trimming took 0 bases from V and 1 from J; bases not matched to a gene: 8. The CDR3 is 17 residues long. Germline lookup yields CDR1 MNHEY and CDR2 SVGAGI. The CDR3 DNA is TGTGCCAGCAGTTACTCATTTCGACAGGGTGGGAACACTGAAGCTTTCTTT. Its translation is CASSYSFRQGGNTEAFF.

This clonotype rates as medium-sized. In DNA, the CDR3 is TGCAGTGCTAGTGCGGTATACACCGGGGAGCTGTTTTTT. Protein: CSASAVYTGELFF. The gene calls are TRBV20-1 and TRBJ2-2, with D unresolved. The CDR3 has 13 amino acids. The V and J ends lost 3 bases and 3 bases respectively, with 8 bases between them. Germline values: CDR1 DFQATT, CDR2 SNEGSKA (reference sequence).

On this clonotype: At one boundary the junction diverges from the germline segment, which might be a read error. The chain combines TRBV2 with TRBJ1-2; weak D call: TRBD1 (6 bases). The germline V gene encodes CDR1 SNHLY and CDR2 FYNNEI. This CDR3 is built from 14 residues. The CDR3 sequence is CASREDRTNYGYTF. CDR3 DNA: TGTGCCAGCAGGGAAGACAGGACCAACTATGGCTACACCTTC.

This clonotype was found many times. The chain is built from TRBV6-1 and TRBJ2-7; D is ambiguous. This CDR3 region has 15 residues. V shed 3 bases and J shed 3 bases, with 15 bases lying between them. Germline CDR1 reads MNHNS; CDR2 reads SASEGT. CDR3 amino acids: CASSETDRAYYEQYF. Written as DNA, the CDR3 is TGTGCCAGCAGTGAGACGGACCGAGCCTACTACGAGCAGTACTTC.

This clonotype was detected many times. The V gene is TRBV11-2, the J gene TRBJ2-3, with 9 bases aligning to TRBD1. With V trimmed by 6 bases and J by 1 base, 5 bases remained unmatched. CDR3 length equals 15 residues. CDR1 SGHAT and CDR2 FQNNGV come from the germline V gene. The CDR3 coding sequence is TGTGCCAGCAGTCGCTGGACAGGGGGCACAGATACGCAGTATTTT. This sequence encodes CASSRWTGGTDTQYF.

This clonotype is judged medium-sized. The V gene is TRBV28, the J gene TRBJ2-7; D remains unclear. With 7 bases removed from V and 4 bases from J, the gap between germline ends came to 14 bases. The CDR3 extends over 13 amino acids. Germline assignment: CDR1 MDHEN and CDR2 SYDVKM. The CDR3 reads CASTPDVLYEQYF. The CDR3 region has the DNA TGTGCCAGCACCCCCGACGTACTATACGAGCAGTACTTC. The complete variable domain, with remaining parts taken from reference TRBV28 and TRBJ2-7, reads DVKVTQSSRYLVKRTGEKVFLECVQDMDHENMFWYRQDPGLGLRLIYFSYDVKMKEKGDIPEGYSVSREKKERFSLILESASTNQTSMYLCASTPDVLYEQYFGPGTRLTVT.

The DNA of the CDR3 is TGTGCCATCAGTTCGACAGGGGTTCGTTACGAGCAGTACTTC. It translates to CAISSTGVRYEQYF. This sequence joins TRBV10-3 and TRBJ2-7, with 8 bases aligning to TRBD1. Losses at the gene ends were 5 bases for V and 4 bases for J; bases not matched to a gene: 7. The CDR3 has 14 residues. CDR1 ENHRY and CDR2 SYGVKD come from the germline V gene.

This clonotype qualifies as medium-sized. The chain joins TRBV27 to TRBJ1-4; no definite D call. CDR3 length: 15 amino acids. V was clipped by 0 bases and J by 8 bases, with 13 bases between them. Germline values: CDR1 MNHEY, CDR2 SMNVEV (reference sequence). In DNA, the CDR3 is TGTGCCAGCAGTTTATCGGGCAGCTACGGAGAAAAACTGTTTTTT. Its protein product is CASSLSGSYGEKLFF.

In this sample, this clonotype is medium-sized. This rearrangement joins TRBV6-1 to TRBJ1-2; D is unresolved. Germline V lookup: CDR1 MNHNS, CDR2 SASEGT. The CDR3 spans 13 residues. Trimming removed 4 bases from V and 4 bases from J, with 10 bases in between. CDR3 in DNA: TGTGCCAGCAGTGCCCTCTCCGGCTATGGCTACACCTTC. Its protein is CASSALSGYGYTF.

This clonotype was counted ten times or more. The chain couples TRBV6-4 to TRBJ2-7, with D perhaps given as TRBD1 or TRBD2 (5 bases each). V was trimmed by 5 bases and J by 0 bases, leaving 14 bases between them. Germline V gene data show CDR1 as MRHNA and CDR2 as SNTAGT. This CDR3 comprises 15 residues. The CDR3 nucleotides read TGTGCCAGCAGTTCCCGGGACCGCAGCTCCTACGAGCAGTACTTC. It is translated as CASSSRDRSSYEQYF.

This clonotype has a count of ten or more. V is TRBV10-1 and J is TRBJ2-7; no definite D call. The CDR3 is made up of 11 amino acids. The ends were cut back, 5 bases at V and 6 bases at J, with 8 bases in the middle. The germline V gene has CDR1 WNHNN and CDR2 SYGVQD (reference sequence). The CDR3 reads CASSTWVEQYF. The CDR3 bases are TGCGCCAGCAGTACATGGGTCGAGCAGTACTTC.

The V and J genes are TRBV20-1 and TRBJ2-7; 12 nucleotides align to TRBD1. This CDR3 has 14 residues. Germline V gene data show CDR1 as DFQATT and CDR2 as SNEGSKA (reference sequence). V shed 6 bases, J shed 3 bases, and the junction held 6 bases outside the gene matches. The DNA for the CDR3 is TGCAGTGCCAAGGGGGACAGGGGGCACTACGAGCAGTACTTC. This sequence encodes CSAKGDRGHYEQYF.

V and J are TRBV7-8 and TRBJ1-5; possible D gene TRBD1, 5 bases. The CDR3 spans 16 residues. CDR1 is SGHVS and CDR2 is FQNEAQ in the germline V gene. The V and J ends lost 1 base and 4 bases respectively, with 14 bases between them. CDR3 bases: TGTGCCAGCAGCTTAGTTAGAGACAGTGTTAATCAGCCCCAGCATTTT. Translation: CASSLVRDSVNQPQHF. Full variable domain (outside the CDR3, taken from reference TRBV7-8 and TRBJ1-5): GAGVSQSPRYKVAKRGQDVALRCDPISGHVSLFWYQQALGQGPEFLTYFQNEAQLDKSGLPSDRFFAERPEGSVSTLKIQRTQQEDSAVYLCASSLVRDSVNQPQHFGDGTRLSIL.

This chain connects TRBV20-1 to TRBJ2-5, with D maybe TRBD1 (6 bases). V was pared by 3 bases and J by 7 bases, with 18 bases between. The CDR3 has 14 amino acids. Germline V gene sequence: CDR1 DFQATT, CDR2 SNEGSKA (reference sequence). This CDR3 reads CSASLWTDLRTQYF. CDR3 DNA: TGCAGTGCTAGTCTCTGGACAGACCTCCGGACCCAGTACTTC.

This clonotype came up a few times. This chain joins TRBV6-5 and TRBJ1-2, with D possibly being TRBD1 (5 bases). The V and J ends lost 5 bases and 2 bases respectively, with 15 bases between them. The CDR3 is 15 residues long. Germline assignment: CDR1 MNHEY and CDR2 SVGAGI. CDR3 coding DNA: TGTGCCAGCAGTCCCCAGGGAGGGCACAACTATGGCTACACCTTC. Protein: CASSPQGGHNYGYTF.

This clonotype was found many times. The chain links TRBV18 to TRBJ2-1, with a possible D match to TRBD1 (6 bases). This CDR3 spans 13 amino acids. CDR1 and CDR2 (germline): KGHSH, LQKENI. V was trimmed by 1 base and J by 8 bases, leaving 9 bases between them. CDR3 protein: CASSPLGGYEQFF. DNA of the CDR3: TGTGCCAGCTCACCACTTGGGGGCTATGAGCAGTTCTTC.

This clonotype was counted at least ten times. The rearrangement uses TRBV5-1 and TRBJ1-1, with 8 bases fitting TRBD1. The V gene's germline CDR1 is SGHRS and CDR2 YFSETQ. CDR3 size: 15 residues. With V trimmed by 0 bases and J by 1 base, 2 bases remained unmatched. CDR3 protein: CASSLDGQGNTEAFF. In nucleotides, the CDR3 is TGCGCCAGCAGCTTGGATGGACAGGGGAACACTGAAGCTTTCTTT.